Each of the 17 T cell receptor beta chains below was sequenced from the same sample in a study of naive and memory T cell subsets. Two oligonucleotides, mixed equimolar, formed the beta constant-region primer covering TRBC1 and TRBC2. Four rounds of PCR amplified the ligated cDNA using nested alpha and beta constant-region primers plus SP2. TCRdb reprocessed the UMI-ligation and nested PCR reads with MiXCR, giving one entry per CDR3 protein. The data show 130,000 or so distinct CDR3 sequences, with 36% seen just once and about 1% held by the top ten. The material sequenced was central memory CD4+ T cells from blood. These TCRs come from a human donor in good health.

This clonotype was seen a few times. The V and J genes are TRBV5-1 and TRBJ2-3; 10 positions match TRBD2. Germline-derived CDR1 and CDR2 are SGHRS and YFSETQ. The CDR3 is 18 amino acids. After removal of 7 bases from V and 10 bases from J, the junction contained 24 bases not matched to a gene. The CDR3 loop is CASSVVASGSGLSRAQYF. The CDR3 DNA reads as TGCGCCAGCTCGGTCGTCGCTAGCGGGAGCGGACTATCCAGGGCGCAGTATTTT.

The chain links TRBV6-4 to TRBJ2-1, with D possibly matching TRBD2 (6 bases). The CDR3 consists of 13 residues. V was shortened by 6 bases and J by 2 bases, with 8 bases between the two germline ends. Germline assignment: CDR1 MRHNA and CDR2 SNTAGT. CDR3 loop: CASSREPYNEQFF. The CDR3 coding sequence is TGTGCCAGCAGCCGGGAGCCCTACAATGAGCAGTTCTTC.

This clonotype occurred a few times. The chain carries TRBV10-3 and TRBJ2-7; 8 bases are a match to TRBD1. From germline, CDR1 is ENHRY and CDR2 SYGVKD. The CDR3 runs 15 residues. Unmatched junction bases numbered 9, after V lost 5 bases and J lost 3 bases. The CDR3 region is CAISKDQGAGYEQYF. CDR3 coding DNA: TGTGCCATCAGTAAGGACCAGGGGGCTGGCTACGAGCAGTACTTC.

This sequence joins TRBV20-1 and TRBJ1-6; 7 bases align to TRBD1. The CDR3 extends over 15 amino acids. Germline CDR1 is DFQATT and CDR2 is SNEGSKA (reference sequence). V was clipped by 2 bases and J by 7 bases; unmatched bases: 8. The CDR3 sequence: CSARSQQGYNSPLHF. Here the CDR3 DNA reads TGCAGTGCTAGATCCCAACAGGGGTACAATTCACCCCTCCACTTT.

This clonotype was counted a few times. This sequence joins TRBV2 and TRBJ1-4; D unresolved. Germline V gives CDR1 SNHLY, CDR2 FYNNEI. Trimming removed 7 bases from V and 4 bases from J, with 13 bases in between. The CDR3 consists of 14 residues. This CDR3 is CASTRQGSNEKLFF. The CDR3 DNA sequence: TGTGCCAGCACTAGACAAGGCAGTAATGAAAAACTGTTTTTT.

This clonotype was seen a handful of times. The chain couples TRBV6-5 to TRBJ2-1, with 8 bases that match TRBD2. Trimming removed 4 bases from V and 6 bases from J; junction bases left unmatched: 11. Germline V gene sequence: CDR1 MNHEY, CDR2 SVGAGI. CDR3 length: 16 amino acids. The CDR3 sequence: CASSLTSGSSPNEQFF. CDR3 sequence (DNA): TGTGCCAGCAGTTTAACTAGCGGATCCTCCCCCAATGAGCAGTTCTTC.

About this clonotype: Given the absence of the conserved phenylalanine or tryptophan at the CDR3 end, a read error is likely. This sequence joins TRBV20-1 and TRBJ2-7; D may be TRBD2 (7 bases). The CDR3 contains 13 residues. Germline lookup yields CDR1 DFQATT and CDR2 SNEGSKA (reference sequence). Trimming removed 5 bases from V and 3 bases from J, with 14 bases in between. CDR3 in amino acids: CSAGGGRYYEQYS. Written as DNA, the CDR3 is TGCAGTGCTGGGGGGGGCAGGTACTACGAGCAGTACTCC.

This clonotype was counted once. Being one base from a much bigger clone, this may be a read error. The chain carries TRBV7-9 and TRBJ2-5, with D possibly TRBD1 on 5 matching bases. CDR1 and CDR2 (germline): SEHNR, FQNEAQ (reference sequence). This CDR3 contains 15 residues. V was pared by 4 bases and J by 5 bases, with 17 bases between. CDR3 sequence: CASSYLQWAGETQYF. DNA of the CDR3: TGTGCCAGCAGCTATCTACAGTGGGCAGGGGAGACCCAGTACTTC.

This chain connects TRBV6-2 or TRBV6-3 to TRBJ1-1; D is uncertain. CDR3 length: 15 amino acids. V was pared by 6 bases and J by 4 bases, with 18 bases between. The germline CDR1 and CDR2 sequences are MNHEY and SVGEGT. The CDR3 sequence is CASSPLDRISTEAFF. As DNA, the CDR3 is TGTGCCAGCAGCCCCCTCGATCGCATCAGCACTGAAGCTTTCTTT.

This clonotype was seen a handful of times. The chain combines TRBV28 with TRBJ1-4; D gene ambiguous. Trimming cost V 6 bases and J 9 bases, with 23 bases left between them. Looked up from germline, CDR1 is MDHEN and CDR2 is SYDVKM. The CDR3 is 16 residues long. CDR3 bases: TGTGCCAGCAGCCTGCTTTTGGGGATAGAAGCTCAAAAACTGTTTTTT. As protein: CASSLLLGIEAQKLFF.

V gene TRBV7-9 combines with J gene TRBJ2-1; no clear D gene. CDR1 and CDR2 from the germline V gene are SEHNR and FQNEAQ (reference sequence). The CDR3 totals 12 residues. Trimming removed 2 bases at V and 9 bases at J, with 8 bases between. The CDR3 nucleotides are TGTGCCAGCAGCTTAATCAGTGTTGAGCAGTTCTTC. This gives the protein CASSLISVEQFF.

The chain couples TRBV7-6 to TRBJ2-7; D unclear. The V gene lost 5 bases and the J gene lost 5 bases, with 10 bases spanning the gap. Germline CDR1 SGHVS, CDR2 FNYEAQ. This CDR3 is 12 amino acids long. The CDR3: CASSPNIHEQYF. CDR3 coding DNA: TGTGCCAGCAGCCCCAACATACACGAGCAGTACTTC.

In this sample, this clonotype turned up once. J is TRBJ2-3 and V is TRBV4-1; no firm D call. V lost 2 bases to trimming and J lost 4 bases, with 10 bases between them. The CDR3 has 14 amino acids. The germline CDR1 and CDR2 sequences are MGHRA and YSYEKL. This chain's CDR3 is CASSQNPWADTQYF. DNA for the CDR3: TGCGCCAGCAGCCAAAACCCTTGGGCAGATACGCAGTATTTT.

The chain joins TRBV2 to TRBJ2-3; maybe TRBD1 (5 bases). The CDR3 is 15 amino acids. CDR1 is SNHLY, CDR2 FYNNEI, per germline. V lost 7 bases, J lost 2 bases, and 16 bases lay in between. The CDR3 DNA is TGTGCCAGCATCCCAGGGCGCCATCACACAGATACGCAGTATTTT. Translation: CASIPGRHHTDTQYF.

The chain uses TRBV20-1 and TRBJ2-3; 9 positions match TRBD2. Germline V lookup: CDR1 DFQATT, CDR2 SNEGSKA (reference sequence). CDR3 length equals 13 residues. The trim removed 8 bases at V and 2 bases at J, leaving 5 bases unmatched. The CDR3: CSYSGRTTDTQYF. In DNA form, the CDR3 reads TGCAGTTACAGCGGGAGGACCACAGATACGCAGTATTTT.

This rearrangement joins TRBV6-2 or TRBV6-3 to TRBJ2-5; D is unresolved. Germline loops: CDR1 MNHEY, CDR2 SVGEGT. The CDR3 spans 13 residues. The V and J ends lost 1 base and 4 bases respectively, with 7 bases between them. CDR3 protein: CASSYLGGETQYF. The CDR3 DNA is TGTGCCAGCAGTTACTTGGGTGGAGAGACCCAGTACTTC.

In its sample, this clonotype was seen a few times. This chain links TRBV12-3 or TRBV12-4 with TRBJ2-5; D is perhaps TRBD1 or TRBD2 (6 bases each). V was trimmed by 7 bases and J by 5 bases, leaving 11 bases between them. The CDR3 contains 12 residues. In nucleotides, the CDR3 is TGTGCCAGCAAGGGGGGTGTCGAGACCCAGTACTTC. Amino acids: CASKGGVETQYF.